The clone carrying this TCR beta chain has only a few counts. Authors' processing steps: For nucleated cells, counts were estimated from reference gene primer amplification. Produced via immunoSEQ multiplex PCR; TCRdb's table is partial and in-frame only. D and trimming come from the DNA, and the V and J calls and clone size come from that table. The sample records roughly 33,000 clones, roughly nine tenths being singletons. The data derive from a study of blood T cell repertoires in COVID-19. Background on the study: The United States, Italy and Spain supplied acute and convalescent COVID-19 samples.

CDR3 length: 12 amino acids. Trimming took off 4 bases at V and 10 bases at J, with 11 bases between the two ends. This chain uses TRBV12-3 or TRBV12-4 with TRBJ2-1; D is possibly TRBD2 (5 bases). Sequencing was performed on peripheral blood. The receptor was derived from a human donor in a cohort sampled during active COVID-19. This CDR3 reads CASSSGRREQFF. The DNA of the CDR3 is TGTGCCAGCAGTTCTGGACGGAGGGAGCAGTTCTTC.